This T cell receptor beta chain emerged from a study of cytomegalovirus exposure and HLA in healthy donors. Regarding the study as a whole: Among donors in an Asian-associated ancestry cluster, a later analysis reportedly found fewer N-insertions than the roughly 610-donor mean. Analysis was carried out at a later point, and it linked a missense DCLRE1C variant to TCR beta V- and J-gene trimming.

The germline V gene encodes CDR1 SGHTS and CDR2 YDEGEE. The CDR3 runs 13 residues. Trimming left V 0 bases short and J 6 bases short, with 8 bases between. The study ran its PCR with 60 Vbeta and 13 Jbeta primers. The repertoire was sequenced with immunoSEQ multiplex PCR; TCRdb's copy has only in-frame clones and lacks some. The table shows some 200,000 clones, with 75% to 90% occurring only once. As for this clone: Its target is unknown.

The V and J genes are TRBV5-8 and TRBJ2-3; tentatively, D is TRBD2 (6 bases). This receptor was taken from a man aged 50-60 years in good health and CMV-seronegative. Source material: PBMCs. CDR3 in DNA: TGTGCCAGCAGCTTGGGGCTAGCGGATACGCAGTATTTT. Translated: CASSLGLADTQYF.